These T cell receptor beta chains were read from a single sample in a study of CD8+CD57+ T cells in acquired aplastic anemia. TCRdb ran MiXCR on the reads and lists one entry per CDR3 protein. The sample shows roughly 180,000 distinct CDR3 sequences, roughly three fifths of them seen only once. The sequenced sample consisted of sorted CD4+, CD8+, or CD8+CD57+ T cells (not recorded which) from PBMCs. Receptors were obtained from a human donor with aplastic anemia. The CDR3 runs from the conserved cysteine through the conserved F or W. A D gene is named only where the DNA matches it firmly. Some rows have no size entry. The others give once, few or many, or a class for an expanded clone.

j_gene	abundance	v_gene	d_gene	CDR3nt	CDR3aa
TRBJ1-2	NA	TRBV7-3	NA	TGTGCCAGCAGCTTAGATACCTATGGCTACACCTTC	CASSLDTYGYTF
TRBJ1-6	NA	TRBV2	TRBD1	TGTGCCAGCAGTGTCCGGGGACAGAGTGTTTCACCCCTCCACTTT	CASSVRGQSVSPLHF
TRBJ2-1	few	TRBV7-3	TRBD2	TGTGCCAGCAGCCCCGGGACTAACAATGAGCAGTTCTTC	CASSPGTNNEQFF
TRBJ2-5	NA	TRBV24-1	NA	TGTGCCACCAGCCCCGGCGGACTCACCCCTGGGGAGACCCAGTACTTC	CATSPGGLTPGETQYF
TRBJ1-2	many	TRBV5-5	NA	TGTGCCAGCAGCTGGGGGGGCAACTATGGCTACACCTTC	CASSWGGNYGYTF
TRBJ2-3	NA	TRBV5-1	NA	TGCGCCAGCAGTTATACACGTAGCACAGATACGCAGTATTTT	CASSYTRSTDTQYF
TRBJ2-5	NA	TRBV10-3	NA	TGTGCCAGCAGTTACAGGGGAGGAGGAGAGACCCAGTACTTC	CASSYRGGGETQYF
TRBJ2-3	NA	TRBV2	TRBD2	TGTGCCAGCAGTGAACCCGGACTAGCGGGGGGACGCACAGATACGCAGTATTTT	CASSEPGLAGGRTDTQYF
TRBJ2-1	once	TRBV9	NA	TGTGCCAGCAGCCTTAGACTAAACTACAATGAGCAGTTCTTC	CASSLRLNYNEQFF
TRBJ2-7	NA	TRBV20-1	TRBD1	TGCAGTGCTAGAGGACAGGGACCCTACGAGCAGTACTTC	CSARGQGPYEQYF
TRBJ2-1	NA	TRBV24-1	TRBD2	TGTGCCACCAGGCCTTCTAGCGGGGGGGCCTGGGGTGAGCAGTTCTTC	CATRPSSGGAWGEQFF
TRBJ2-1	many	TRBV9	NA	TGTGCCAGCAGCGTATACGGGGGCCGTTACAATGAGCAGTTCTTC	CASSVYGGRYNEQFF
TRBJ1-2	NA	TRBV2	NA	TGTGCCAGCAGTGAAGCTAGAGAATATGGCTACACCTTC	CASSEAREYGYTF
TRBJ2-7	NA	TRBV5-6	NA	TGTGCCAGCAGCTCCCGGACACCCGTCCACGAGCAGTACTTC	CASSSRTPVHEQYF
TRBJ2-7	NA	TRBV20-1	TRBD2	TGCAGTGCAACGGGACTAGCGGGCTACGAGCAGTACTTC	CSATGLAGYEQYF
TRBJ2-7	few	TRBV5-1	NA	TGCGCCAGCAGCTTGGAGTACGGGGCCTACGAGCAGTACTTC	CASSLEYGAYEQYF
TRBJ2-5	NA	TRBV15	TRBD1	TGTGCCACCAGCCGCGGACAGGGATGGGAGACCCAGTACTTC	CATSRGQGWETQYF
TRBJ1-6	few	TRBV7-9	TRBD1	TGTGCCAGCAGCCAACCCTCGGGGACAGGGAGATTTGCCTATAATTCACCCCTCCACTTT	CASSQPSGTGRFAYNSPLHF
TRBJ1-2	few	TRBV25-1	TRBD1	TGTGCCAGCATGGCCCCACAGGGGAATGATGTGGATGGCTACACCTTC	CASMAPQGNDVDGYTF
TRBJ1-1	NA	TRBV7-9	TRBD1	TGTGCCAGCAGCTTCTCGACAGGGATTGGCACTGAAGCTTTCTTT	CASSFSTGIGTEAFF
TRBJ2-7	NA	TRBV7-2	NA	TGTGCCAGCAGCTTAGCGCTCGGGACGCTTTATGAGCAGTACTTC	CASSLALGTLYEQYF
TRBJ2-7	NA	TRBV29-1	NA	TGCAGCGTTGGAAGCGCCAGGGGCTCCTACGAGCAGTACTTC	CSVGSARGSYEQYF
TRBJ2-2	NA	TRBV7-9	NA	TGTGCCAGCAGCCGACTTAACACCGGGGAGCTGTTTTTT	CASSRLNTGELFF
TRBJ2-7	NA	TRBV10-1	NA	TGCGCCAGCAGTGGGGGACATTCCTACGAGCAGTACTTC	CASSGGHSYEQYF
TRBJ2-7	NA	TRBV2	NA	TGTGCCAGCACTCATACCTACGAGCAGTACTTC	CASTHTYEQYF
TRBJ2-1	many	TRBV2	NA	TGTGCCAGTAATTATCCAGGGTACAATGAGCAGTTCTTC	CASNYPGYNEQFF